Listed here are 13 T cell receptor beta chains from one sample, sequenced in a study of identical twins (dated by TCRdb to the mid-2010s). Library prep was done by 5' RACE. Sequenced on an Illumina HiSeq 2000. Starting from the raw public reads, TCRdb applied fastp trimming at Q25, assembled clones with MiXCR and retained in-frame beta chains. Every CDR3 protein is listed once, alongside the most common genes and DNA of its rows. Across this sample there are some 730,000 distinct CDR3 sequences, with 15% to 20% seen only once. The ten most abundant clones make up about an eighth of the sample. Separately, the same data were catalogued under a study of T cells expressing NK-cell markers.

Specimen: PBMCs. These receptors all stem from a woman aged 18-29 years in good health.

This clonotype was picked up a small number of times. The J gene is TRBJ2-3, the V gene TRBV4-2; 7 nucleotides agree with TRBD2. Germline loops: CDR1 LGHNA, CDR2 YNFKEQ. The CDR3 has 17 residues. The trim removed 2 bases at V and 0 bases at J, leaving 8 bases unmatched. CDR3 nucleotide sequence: TGTGCCAGCAGCCAAAGTTCGGGGGGATCTAGCACAGATACGCAGTATTTT. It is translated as CASSQSSGGSSTDTQYF.

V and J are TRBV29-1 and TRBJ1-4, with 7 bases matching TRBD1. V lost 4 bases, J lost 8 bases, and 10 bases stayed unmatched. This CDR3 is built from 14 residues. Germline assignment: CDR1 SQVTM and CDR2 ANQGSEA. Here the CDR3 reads CSVGRQGRQEKLFF. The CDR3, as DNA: TGCAGCGTTGGTAGACAGGGAAGGCAAGAAAAACTGTTTTTT.

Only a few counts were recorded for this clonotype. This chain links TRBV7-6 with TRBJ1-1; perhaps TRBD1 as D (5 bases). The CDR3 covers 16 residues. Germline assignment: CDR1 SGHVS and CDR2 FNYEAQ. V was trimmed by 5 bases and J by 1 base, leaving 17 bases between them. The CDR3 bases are TGTGCCAGCAGCCTACAACCGACAGACTCGAACACTGAAGCTTTCTTT. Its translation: CASSLQPTDSNTEAFF.

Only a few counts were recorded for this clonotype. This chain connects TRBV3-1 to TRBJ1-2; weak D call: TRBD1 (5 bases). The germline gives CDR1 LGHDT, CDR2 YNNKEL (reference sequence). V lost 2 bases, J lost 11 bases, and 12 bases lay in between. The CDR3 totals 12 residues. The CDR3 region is CASSQSIRAYTF. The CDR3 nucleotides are TGTGCCAGCAGCCAATCCATCAGGGCATACACCTTC.

CDR3 sequence (DNA): TGTGCCAGCAGTCCCGGGTTGGGGGACTCTCCGTCCGGGGAGCTGTTTTTT. This translates into CASSPGLGDSPSGELFF. V usage is TRBV12-3 or TRBV12-4 and J usage is TRBJ2-2, with D tentatively TRBD2 (6 bases). There are 17 residues in the CDR3. V gave up 5 bases and J gave up 6 bases, with 22 bases separating them.

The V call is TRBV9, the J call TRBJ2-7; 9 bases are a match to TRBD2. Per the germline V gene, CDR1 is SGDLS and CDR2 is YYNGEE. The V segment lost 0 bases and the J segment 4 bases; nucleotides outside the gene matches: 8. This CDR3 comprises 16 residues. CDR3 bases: TGTGCCAGCAGCGTAGGTCTAGCGGGGCTCGGGTACGAGCAGTACTTC. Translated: CASSVGLAGLGYEQYF.

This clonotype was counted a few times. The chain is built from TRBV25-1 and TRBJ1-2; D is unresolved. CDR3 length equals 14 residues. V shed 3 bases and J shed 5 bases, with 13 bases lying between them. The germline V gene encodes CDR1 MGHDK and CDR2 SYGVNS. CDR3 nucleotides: TGTGCCAGCAGTGAGGCGGACTACGCTTATGGCTACACCTTC. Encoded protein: CASSEADYAYGYTF.

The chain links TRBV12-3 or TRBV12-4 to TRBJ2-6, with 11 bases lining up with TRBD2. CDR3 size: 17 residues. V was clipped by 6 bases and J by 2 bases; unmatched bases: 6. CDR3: CASSAGTSGPGANVLTF. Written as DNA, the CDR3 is TGTGCCAGCAGCGCCGGGACTAGCGGACCTGGGGCCAACGTCCTGACTTTC.

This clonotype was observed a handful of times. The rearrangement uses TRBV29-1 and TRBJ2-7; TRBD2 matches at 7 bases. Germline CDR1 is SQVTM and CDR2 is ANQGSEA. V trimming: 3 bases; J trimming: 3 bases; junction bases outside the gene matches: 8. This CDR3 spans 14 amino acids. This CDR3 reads CSVEIGLGDYEQYF. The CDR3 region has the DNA TGCAGCGTTGAGATCGGACTAGGGGACTACGAGCAGTACTTC.

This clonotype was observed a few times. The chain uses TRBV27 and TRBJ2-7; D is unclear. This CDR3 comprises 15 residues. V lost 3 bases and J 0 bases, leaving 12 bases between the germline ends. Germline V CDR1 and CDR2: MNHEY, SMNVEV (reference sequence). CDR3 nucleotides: TGTGCCAGCAGTTTCTATGGAGACCCCTCCTACGAGCAGTACTTC. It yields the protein CASSFYGDPSYEQYF.

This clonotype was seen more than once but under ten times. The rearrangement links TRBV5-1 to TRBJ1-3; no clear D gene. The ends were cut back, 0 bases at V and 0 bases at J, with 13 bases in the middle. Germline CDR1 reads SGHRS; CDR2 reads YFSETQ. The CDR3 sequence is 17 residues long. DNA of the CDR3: TGCGCCAGCAGCTTGGTCGCGAGGATGAGCTCTGGAAACACCATATATTTT. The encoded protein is CASSLVARMSSGNTIYF.

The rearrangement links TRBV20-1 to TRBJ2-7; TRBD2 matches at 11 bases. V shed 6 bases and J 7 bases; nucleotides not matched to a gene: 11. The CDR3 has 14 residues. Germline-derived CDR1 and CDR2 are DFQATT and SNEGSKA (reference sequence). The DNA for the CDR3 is TGCAGTGCCCGATCACTAGCGGGAGCGGATGAGCAGTACTTC. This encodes CSARSLAGADEQYF.

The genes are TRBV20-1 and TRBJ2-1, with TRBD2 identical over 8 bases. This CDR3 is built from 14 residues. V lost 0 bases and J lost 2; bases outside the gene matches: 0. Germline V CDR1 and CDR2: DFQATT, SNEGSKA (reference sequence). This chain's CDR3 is CSARELAAYNEQFF. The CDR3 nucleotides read TGCAGTGCTAGAGAACTAGCGGCCTACAATGAGCAGTTCTTC.